This record concerns one T cell receptor beta chain sequence. Sequenced by immunoSEQ multiplex PCR; TCRdb stores in-frame clones only, minus some. The sample gives about 71,000 clones, 89% of which show up once; 19% is in the top ten. The V and J ends lost 4 bases and 4 bases respectively, with 5 bases between them. Germline CDR1 reads SGHDN; CDR2 reads FVKESK. The CDR3 totals 12 residues. This record belongs to a study of control samples from healthy donors and cancer patients. This sequence was found in a man aged 60 to 69 with lung cancer. The chain is built from TRBV14 and TRBJ2-1, with D uncertain. Sample: PBMCs. For the CDR3, the DNA is TGTGCCAGCAGCCCCCTGTACAATGAGCAGTTCTTC. Translation gives CASSPLYNEQFF.